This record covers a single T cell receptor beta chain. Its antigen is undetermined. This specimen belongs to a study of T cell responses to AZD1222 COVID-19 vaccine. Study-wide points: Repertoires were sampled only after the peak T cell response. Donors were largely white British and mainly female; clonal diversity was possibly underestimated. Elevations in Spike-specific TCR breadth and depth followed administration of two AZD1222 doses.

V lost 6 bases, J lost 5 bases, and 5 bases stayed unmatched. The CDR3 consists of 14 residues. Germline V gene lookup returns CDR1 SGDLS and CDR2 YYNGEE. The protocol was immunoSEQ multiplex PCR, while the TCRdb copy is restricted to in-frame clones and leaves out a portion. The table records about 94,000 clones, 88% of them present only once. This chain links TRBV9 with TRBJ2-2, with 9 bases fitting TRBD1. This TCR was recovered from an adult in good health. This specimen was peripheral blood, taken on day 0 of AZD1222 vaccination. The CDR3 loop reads CASTRDRETGELFF. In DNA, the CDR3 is TGTGCCAGCACCAGGGACAGGGAGACCGGGGAGCTGTTTTTT. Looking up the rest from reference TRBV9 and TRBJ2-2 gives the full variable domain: DSGVTQTPKHLITATGQRVTLRCSPRSGDLSVYWYQQSLDQGLQFLIQYYNGEERAKGNILERFSAQQFPDLHSELNLSSLELGDSALYFCASTRDRETGELFFGEGSRLTVL.